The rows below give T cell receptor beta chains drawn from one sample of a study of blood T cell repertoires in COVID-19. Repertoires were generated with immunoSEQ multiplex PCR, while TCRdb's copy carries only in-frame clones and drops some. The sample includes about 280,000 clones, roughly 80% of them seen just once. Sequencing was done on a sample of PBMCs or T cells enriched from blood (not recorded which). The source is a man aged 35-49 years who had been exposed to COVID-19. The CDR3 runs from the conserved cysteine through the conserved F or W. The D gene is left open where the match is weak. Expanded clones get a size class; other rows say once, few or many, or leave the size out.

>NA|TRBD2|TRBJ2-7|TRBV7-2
TGTGCCAGCAGCCGGGGGGACTTCTCCTACGAGCAGTACTTC
CASSRGDFSYEQYF
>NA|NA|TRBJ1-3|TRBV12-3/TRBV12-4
TGTGCCAGCAGCTCCTCTTCCACCATATATTTT
CASSSSSTIYF
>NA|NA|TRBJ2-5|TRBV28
TGTGCCAGCAGTTCGGAGACCCAGTACTTC
CASSSETQYF
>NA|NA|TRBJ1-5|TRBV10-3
TGTGCCATCAGTGGACAGTCGAACGATCAGCCCCAGCATTTT
CAISGQSNDQPQHF
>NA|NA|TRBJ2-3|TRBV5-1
TGCGCCAGCAGCTTGGCCTGGCAACAAGATACGCAGTATTTT
CASSLAWQQDTQYF
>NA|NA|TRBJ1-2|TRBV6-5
TGTGCCAGCAGTCCGGGGAACTATGGCTACACCTTC
CASSPGNYGYTF
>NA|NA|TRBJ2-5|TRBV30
TGTGCCTGCCTAACTAGGGGGGAGACCCAGTACTTC
CACLTRGETQYF
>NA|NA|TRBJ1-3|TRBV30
TGTGCCTGGAGTATCCGCTCTGGAAACACCATATATTTT
CAWSIRSGNTIYF
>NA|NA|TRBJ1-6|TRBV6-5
TGTGCCAGCAGTTACTCGACACCGACAAATTCACCCCTCCACTTT
CASSYSTPTNSPLHF
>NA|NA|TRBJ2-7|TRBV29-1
TGCAGCGTTGCGGGCAGGGTGGCCCCCAACGAGCAGTACTTC
CSVAGRVAPNEQYF
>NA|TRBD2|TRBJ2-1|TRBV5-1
TGCGCCAGCGTTCCGGGCGGGAGGCATGAGCAGTTCTTC
CASVPGGRHEQFF
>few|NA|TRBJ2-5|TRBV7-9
TGTGCCAGCAGCTTAGCAGGACAGAAACAAGAGACCCAGTACTTC
CASSLAGQKQETQYF
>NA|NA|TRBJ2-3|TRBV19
TGTGCCAGCCGCCGCGGGACTCTAAAGGGAGATACGCAGTATTTT
CASRRGTLKGDTQYF
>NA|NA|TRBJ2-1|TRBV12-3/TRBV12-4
TGTGCCAGCAGTCAGGGTTTTAATGAGCAGTTCTTC
CASSQGFNEQFF
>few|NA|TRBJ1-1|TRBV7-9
TGTGCCAGCAGCTTCAGGGGCCGGAACACTGAAGCTTTCTTT
CASSFRGRNTEAFF
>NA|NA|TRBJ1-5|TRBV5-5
TGTGCCAGCAGCTTGGGAACAGGGATGAGCAATCAGCCCCAGCATTTT
CASSLGTGMSNQPQHF
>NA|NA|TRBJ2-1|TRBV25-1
TGTGCCAGCAGTGCAGGATTCAACCCCTACAATGAGCAGTTCTTC
CASSAGFNPYNEQFF
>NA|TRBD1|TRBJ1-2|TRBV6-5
TGTGCCAGCAGTCGGACAGGGCATGGCTACACCTTC
CASSRTGHGYTF
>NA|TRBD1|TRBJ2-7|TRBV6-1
TGTGCCAGCAGTGATACCCAGGGGGCCTACGAAGAGCAGTACTTC
CASSDTQGAYEEQYF
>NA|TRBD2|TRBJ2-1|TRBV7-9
TGTGCCAGCAGCTTAGCGGGCGGGAGGGTTCGCAATGAGCAGTTCTTC
CASSLAGGRVRNEQFF
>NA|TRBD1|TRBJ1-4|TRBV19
TGTGCCAGTAGTCCATGGACAGGTCTTAATGAAAAACTGTTTTTT
CASSPWTGLNEKLFF
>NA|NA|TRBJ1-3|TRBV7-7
TGTGCTAGCAGCCGAGACATTTCGGGAAACACCATATATTTT
CASSRDISGNTIYF
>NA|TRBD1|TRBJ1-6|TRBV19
TGTGCCAGTAGCAACACACAGGGCCGGGACAGGACGAATTCACCCCTCCACTTT
CASSNTQGRDRTNSPLHF
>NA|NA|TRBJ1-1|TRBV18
TGTGCCAGCTCACGGGGGCTCAGCACTGAAGCTTTCTTT
CASSRGLSTEAFF
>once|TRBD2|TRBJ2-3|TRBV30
TGTGCCTGGACCGAAACTAGCGGGGGAACAGATACGCAGTATTTT
CAWTETSGGTDTQYF
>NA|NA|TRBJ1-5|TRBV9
TGTGCCAGCAGCCCAGGACAGATCAATCAGCCCCAGCATTTT
CASSPGQINQPQHF
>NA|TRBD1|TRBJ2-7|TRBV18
TGTGCCAGCTCCCCGGGACAGGGGGTTTCCAGGACCTACGAGCAGTACTTC
CASSPGQGVSRTYEQYF
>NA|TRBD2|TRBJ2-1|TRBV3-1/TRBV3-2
TGTGCCAGCAGCCAAGCTCCGGGACTAGACGTGGATGAGCAGTTCTTC
CASSQAPGLDVDEQFF
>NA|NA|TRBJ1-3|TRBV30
TGTGCCTCCGACACCGCCTCTGGAAACACCATATATTTT
CASDTASGNTIYF
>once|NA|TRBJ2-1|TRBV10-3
TGTGCCACCACCCACAGCAGCTCCTACAATGAGCAGTTCTTC
CATTHSSSYNEQFF